The clone carrying this T cell receptor (beta chain) was detected many times. These data belong to a study of early T cells in non-severe SARS-CoV-2 infection. Across the whole study: Unsorted whole-blood RNA was sequenced in bulk, leaving chains unpaired.

TCRdb ran MiXCR on the 5' RACE reads and lists one entry per CDR3 protein. The data show 35,000 to 45,000 distinct CDR3 sequences, approximately 10% seen once. This CDR3 comprises 13 residues. J gave up 4 bases and V 6 bases, and 5 bases lay outside the gene matches. Germline V gives CDR1 PRHDT, CDR2 FYEKMQ (reference sequence). The sequenced material came from whole blood. This rearrangement joins TRBV13 to TRBJ1-2; 7 nucleotides match TRBD1. The source is an adult who was a healthcare worker with PCR-confirmed SARS-CoV-2 infection or an uninfected control (not recorded which). The CDR3 sequence: CASSQGGGYGYTF. The CDR3, as DNA: TGTGCCAGCAGTCAGGGGGGCGGCTATGGCTACACCTTC.